These 22 T cell receptor beta chains were all obtained from the same sample, sequenced in a study of beta chain features in type 1 diabetes. The authors reverse transcribed all of the isolated RNA, so sequencing captured expressed TCRB transcripts. Profiling relied on immunoSEQ multiplex PCR, and the TCRdb table lists in-frame clones only, not all of them. The repertoire consists of nearly 350,000 clones, with 9.3% occurring once and the leading ten covering approximately 1%. Study-wide findings and caveats: Shorter TCRB CDR3s, moderately but significantly so, marked every one of the four CD4+ subsets in Type 1 diabetes patients.

Antigens of these TCRs are unknown. The specimen was central memory CD4+ T cells from blood. The receptors were gathered from a man younger than 45 with type 1 diabetes.

The chain couples TRBV9 to TRBJ2-3; 10 nucleotides match TRBD2. Germline V CDR1 and CDR2: SGDLS, YYNGEE. The CDR3 has 17 amino acids. The ends lost 2 bases at V and 0 bases at J; junction bases unmatched: 6. The CDR3 sequence: CASSVSSGGSSTDTQYF. CDR3 DNA sequence: TGTGCCAGCAGCGTCTCTAGCGGGGGTTCCAGCACAGATACGCAGTATTTT.

The V call is TRBV28, the J call TRBJ1-6; no clear D. The germline gives CDR1 MDHEN, CDR2 SYDVKM. Trimming took 8 bases from V and 4 from J, leaving 18 bases between them. The CDR3 extends over 16 amino acids. In DNA, the CDR3 is TGTGCCAGCCGCTACTCGGGGTTTGAGTATAATTCACCCCTCCACTTT. Amino acid sequence: CASRYSGFEYNSPLHF.

The chain joins TRBV5-1 to TRBJ1-4; D is possibly TRBD1 (5 bases). CDR3 length: 13 amino acids. The V gene lost 4 bases and the J gene lost 6 bases, with 10 bases spanning the gap. Germline CDR1 and CDR2: SGHRS and YFSETQ. The CDR3 loop reads CASSTGSDEKLFF. The CDR3 region has the DNA TGCGCCAGCAGCACAGGCTCAGATGAAAAACTGTTTTTT.

V gene TRBV30 combines with J gene TRBJ2-2; D call uncertain. Germline CDR1 is GTSNPN and CDR2 is SVGIG (reference sequence). Trimming took 2 bases from V and 6 from J, leaving 7 bases between them. This CDR3 spans 12 amino acids. The CDR3 region is CAWSPLSGELFF. The CDR3 DNA reads as TGTGCCTGGAGTCCTCTCTCCGGGGAGCTGTTTTTT.

This chain connects TRBV28 to TRBJ1-1; 7 nucleotides match TRBD1. From germline, CDR1 is MDHEN and CDR2 SYDVKM. J was trimmed by 0 bases and V by 8 bases; bases with no gene match: 6. The CDR3 totals 14 residues. Here the CDR3 reads CASSYRGMNTEAFF. CDR3 bases: TGTGCCAGCTCCTACAGGGGAATGAACACTGAAGCTTTCTTT.

This clone was detected a few times. The chain is built from TRBV9 and TRBJ2-1; D gene uncertain. Looked up from germline, CDR1 is SGDLS and CDR2 is YYNGEE. V lost 0 bases to trimming and J lost 0 bases, with 7 bases between them. The CDR3 consists of 15 residues. CDR3 protein: CASSVEPLSYNEQFF. CDR3 coding DNA: TGTGCCAGCAGCGTAGAACCCCTCTCCTACAATGAGCAGTTCTTC. Drawing the rest from reference TRBV9 and TRBJ2-1, the complete variable domain is DSGVTQTPKHLITATGQRVTLRCSPRSGDLSVYWYQQSLDQGLQFLIQYYNGEERAKGNILERFSAQQFPDLHSELNLSSLELGDSALYFCASSVEPLSYNEQFFGPGTRLTVL.

The V call is TRBV28, the J call TRBJ1-2; D is unclear. The germline V gene has CDR1 MDHEN and CDR2 SYDVKM. V shed 5 bases and J shed 0 bases, with 10 bases lying between them. The CDR3 covers 14 residues. CDR3 protein: CASSPDGANYGYTF. The CDR3 nucleotides are TGTGCCAGCAGTCCGGACGGCGCTAACTATGGCTACACCTTC.

There are a few counts of this clone. This chain links TRBV7-8 with TRBJ2-1; no clear D. This CDR3 is 14 amino acids long. Germline V CDR1 and CDR2: SGHVS, FQNEAQ. The V end was cut by 5 bases, the J end by 8 bases, with 16 bases between. CDR3 in amino acids: CASSLRTGLHEQFF. In DNA form, the CDR3 reads TGTGCCAGCAGCCTTAGAACTGGTCTCCATGAGCAGTTCTTC.

This clone has more than one count but fewer than ten. The chain carries TRBV27 and TRBJ2-5; no reliable D call. V shed 6 bases and J shed 1 base, with 9 bases lying between them. Germline V lookup: CDR1 MNHEY, CDR2 SMNVEV (reference sequence). The CDR3 runs 13 residues. CDR3 in DNA: TGTGCCAGCAGCTGGCAAGGCCAAGAGACCCAGTACTTC. It codes for CASSWQGQETQYF.

The chain uses TRBV5-6 and TRBJ2-5; no reliable D call. The V end lost 4 bases, the J end lost 0 bases, and 10 bases lay between the germline ends. The CDR3 spans 14 residues. CDR1 and CDR2 (germline): SGHDT, YYEEEE. The CDR3 DNA reads as TGTGCCAGCAGCCCGACATCGTACCAAGAGACCCAGTACTTC. Its translation is CASSPTSYQETQYF.

This clone was counted many times. This sequence joins TRBV5-1 and TRBJ2-7, with D perhaps matching TRBD1 (5 bases). V was clipped by 5 bases and J by 3 bases, with 9 bases between them. CDR3 length equals 12 residues. Germline V gene data show CDR1 as SGHRS and CDR2 as YFSETQ. CDR3 loop: CASSGQGYEQYF. DNA for the CDR3: TGCGCCAGCAGTGGTCAGGGCTACGAGCAGTACTTC.

This chain connects TRBV7-9 to TRBJ1-2; D gene unclear. Trimming left V 4 bases short and J 8 bases short, with 8 bases between. The CDR3 length is 11 residues. Germline values: CDR1 SEHNR, CDR2 FQNEAQ (reference sequence). CDR3 DNA: TGTGCCAGCAGCTCCGATGAGGGCTACACCTTC. This gives the protein CASSSDEGYTF. The full variable domain, its missing parts supplied by reference TRBV7-9 and TRBJ1-2, is DTGVSQNPRHKITKRGQNVTFRCDPISEHNRLYWYRQTLGQGPEFLTYFQNEAQLEKSRLLSDRFSAERPKGSFSTLEIQRTEQGDSAMYLCASSSDEGYTFGSGTRLTVV.

CDR3 nucleotides: TGTGCCAGCAGTTCGGGCTCTGGAGATACGCAGTATTTT. The encoded protein is CASSSGSGDTQYF. The chain has TRBV6-5 and TRBJ2-3; D call uncertain. CDR1 is MNHEY, CDR2 SVGAGI, per germline. V dropped 4 bases and J dropped 5 bases, with 10 bases sitting between them. This CDR3 region has 13 residues.

This clone was counted only a few times. The chain is built from TRBV7-9 and TRBJ1-2, with unresolved D. Looked up from germline, CDR1 is SEHNR and CDR2 is FQNEAQ (reference sequence). The length of the CDR3 is 12 residues. Deletions cut 1 base from V and 5 bases from J, with 5 bases between. CDR3 amino acids: CASSLERYGYTF. CDR3 nucleotide sequence: TGTGCCAGCAGCTTAGAACGGTATGGCTACACCTTC.

The CDR3 DNA sequence: TGTGCCAGCAGCCAGGGCAGGGTGGACACCGGGGAGCTGTTTTTT. As protein: CASSQGRVDTGELFF. J is TRBJ2-2 and V is TRBV7-2, with D possibly being TRBD1 (5 bases). V lost 5 bases, J lost 3 bases, and 13 bases lay in between. In germline, CDR1 is SGHTA, CDR2 FQGNSA. The CDR3 length is 15 residues.

This clone has just a few counts. The chain combines TRBV27 with TRBJ1-1, with D hard to call. CDR1 MNHEY and CDR2 SMNVEV come from the germline V gene (reference sequence). V was clipped by 2 bases and J by 7 bases, with 5 bases between them. The CDR3 sequence is 11 residues long. The CDR3 is CASSLEGEAFF. DNA for the CDR3: TGTGCCAGCAGTTTAGAGGGTGAAGCTTTCTTT.

This clone was detected a few times. This chain links TRBV7-2 with TRBJ2-7; 9 bases fit TRBD2. Trimming removed 5 bases from V and 5 bases from J; junction bases left unmatched: 10. Germline V gene lookup returns CDR1 SGHTA and CDR2 FQGNSA. This CDR3 has 15 amino acids. CDR3 DNA sequence: TGTGCCAGCAGCCCATGGCGGGGGGGCGTCGACGAGCAGTACTTC. Its protein is CASSPWRGGVDEQYF.

This clone showed up just a few times. V gene TRBV5-1 combines with J gene TRBJ1-2; 9 nucleotides align to TRBD1. The germline V gene has CDR1 SGHRS and CDR2 YFSETQ. This CDR3 is built from 15 residues. Trimming removed 0 bases from V and 7 bases from J; junction bases left unmatched: 7. CDR3 in amino acids: CASSLETGTGSGYTF. CDR3 coding DNA: TGCGCCAGCAGCTTGGAGACCGGGACAGGGAGTGGCTACACCTTC.

The rearrangement joins TRBV29-1 to TRBJ1-2; D not resolved. V was cut by 8 bases and J by 4 bases, with 17 bases left in between. There are 13 residues in the CDR3. Germline V gives CDR1 SQVTM, CDR2 ANQGSEA. The CDR3 DNA is TGCAGCATAAGGGCCCCTCTACCCTATGGCTACACCTTC. The encoded protein is CSIRAPLPYGYTF.

This clone was detected ten times or more. The rearrangement uses TRBV4-1 and TRBJ2-3; TRBD2 matches at 10 bases. Germline V gives CDR1 MGHRA, CDR2 YSYEKL. The CDR3 is 17 residues long. Germline trimming cut 4 bases from V and 1 base from J; bases unmatched to any gene: 8. The chain's CDR3 is CASSPWNLAGGTDTQYF. The CDR3 region has the DNA TGCGCCAGCAGCCCTTGGAATCTAGCGGGGGGCACAGATACGCAGTATTTT.

This clone was counted many times. The chain couples TRBV30 to TRBJ2-1; no firm D call. Germline loops: CDR1 GTSNPN, CDR2 SVGIG (reference sequence). The CDR3 extends over 16 amino acids. Between the trimmed V and J ends, which lost 1 base and 4 bases, there was a span of 17 bases. The CDR3 is CAWSAGSLTIYNEQFF. Written as DNA, the CDR3 is TGTGCCTGGAGTGCGGGTAGCCTAACGATTTACAATGAGCAGTTCTTC.

This clone has just a few counts. The chain links TRBV19 to TRBJ2-3; D is possibly TRBD1 or TRBD2 (5 bases each). Trimming left V 3 bases short and J 4 bases short, with 5 bases between. The V gene's germline CDR1 is LNHDA and CDR2 SQIVND (reference sequence). The CDR3 sequence is 12 residues long. The CDR3 here is CASSMGADTQYF. CDR3 coding DNA: TGTGCCAGTAGTATGGGGGCAGATACGCAGTATTTT.